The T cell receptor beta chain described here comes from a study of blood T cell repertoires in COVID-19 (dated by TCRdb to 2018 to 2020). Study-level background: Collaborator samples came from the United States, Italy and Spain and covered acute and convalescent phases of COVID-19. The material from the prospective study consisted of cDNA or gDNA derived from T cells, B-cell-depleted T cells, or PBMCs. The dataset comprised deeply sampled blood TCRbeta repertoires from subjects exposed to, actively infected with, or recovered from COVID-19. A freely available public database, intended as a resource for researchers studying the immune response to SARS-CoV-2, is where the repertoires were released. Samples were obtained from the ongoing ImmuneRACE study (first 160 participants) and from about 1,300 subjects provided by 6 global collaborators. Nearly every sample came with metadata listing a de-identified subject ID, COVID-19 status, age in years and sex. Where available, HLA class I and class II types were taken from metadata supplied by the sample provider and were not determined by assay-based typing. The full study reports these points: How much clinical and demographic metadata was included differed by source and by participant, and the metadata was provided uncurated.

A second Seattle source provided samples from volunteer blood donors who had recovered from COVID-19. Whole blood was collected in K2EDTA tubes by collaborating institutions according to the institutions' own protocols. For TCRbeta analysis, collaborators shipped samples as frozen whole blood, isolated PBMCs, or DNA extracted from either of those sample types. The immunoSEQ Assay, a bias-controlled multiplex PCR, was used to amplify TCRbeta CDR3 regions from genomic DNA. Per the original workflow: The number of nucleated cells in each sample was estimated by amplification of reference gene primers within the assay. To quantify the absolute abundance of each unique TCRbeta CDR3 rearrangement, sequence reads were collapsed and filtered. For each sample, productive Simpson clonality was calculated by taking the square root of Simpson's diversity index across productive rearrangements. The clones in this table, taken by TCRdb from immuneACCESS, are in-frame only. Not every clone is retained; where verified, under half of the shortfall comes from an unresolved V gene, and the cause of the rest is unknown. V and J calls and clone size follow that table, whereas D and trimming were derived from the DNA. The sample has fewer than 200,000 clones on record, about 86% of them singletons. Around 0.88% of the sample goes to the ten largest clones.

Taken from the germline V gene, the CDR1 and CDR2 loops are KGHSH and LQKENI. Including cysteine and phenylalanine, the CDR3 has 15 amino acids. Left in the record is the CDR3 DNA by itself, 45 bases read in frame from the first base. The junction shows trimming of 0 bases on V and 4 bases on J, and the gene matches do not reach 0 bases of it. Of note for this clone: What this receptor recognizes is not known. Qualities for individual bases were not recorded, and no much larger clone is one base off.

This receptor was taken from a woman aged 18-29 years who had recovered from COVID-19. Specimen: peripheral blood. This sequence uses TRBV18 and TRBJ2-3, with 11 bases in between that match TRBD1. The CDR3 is CASSPPGQGADTQYF. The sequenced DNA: TGTGCCAGCTCACCACCGGGACAGGGGGCAGATACGCAGTATTTT.